The rows below give T cell receptor beta chains drawn from one sample of a study of regulatory and conventional T cells in RAG deficiency. Sequencing used immunoSEQ multiplex PCR; TCRdb keeps in-frame clones, though not all of them. Among fewer than 35,000 clones listed, roughly 90% were seen once. These sequences were also reported in another study, on regulatory T cells.

The sample taken for sequencing was CD8+ T cells sorted from blood. Receptors were obtained from a human donor in good health. The CDR3 runs from the conserved cysteine through the conserved F or W. Each record gives: D gene, clone size, V gene, J gene, CDR3 protein. A D gene is named only where the DNA matches it firmly. Rows may omit the clone size; those that give it use once, few, many or a size class.

NA,NA,TRBV9,TRBJ2-3,CASSLISSSTDTQYF
NA,NA,TRBV27,TRBJ1-5,CASSLMSGDQPQHF
NA,NA,TRBV19,TRBJ1-5,CASSIGASNQPQHF
NA,NA,TRBV6-5,TRBJ1-1,CASSYPPRLDTEAFF
TRBD2,once,TRBV10-1,TRBJ2-3,CASSEGLAGSSTDTQYF
NA,NA,TRBV5-6,TRBJ1-1,CASSWGENTEAFF
NA,NA,TRBV7-6,TRBJ2-1,CASSVYGTTSYNEQFF
NA,NA,TRBV28,TRBJ2-3,CASSFVRGSTDTQYF
NA,NA,TRBV19,TRBJ1-1,CASSANRDAITEAFF
NA,few,TRBV6-6,TRBJ1-5,CAARLDSNQPQHF
NA,NA,TRBV29-1,TRBJ2-2,CSVRAGATGELFF
TRBD1,NA,TRBV5-1,TRBJ1-5,CASSFTTGGGQPQHF
NA,NA,TRBV28,TRBJ1-1,CASRATGGLTTEAFF
NA,NA,TRBV7-8,TRBJ2-7,CASSLAGQGHYEQYF
TRBD2,NA,TRBV7-6,TRBJ2-1,CASSLTGSGGYNEQFF
TRBD2,NA,TRBV2,TRBJ2-3,CASSEGGSVSTDTQYF
TRBD1,once,TRBV7-9,TRBJ2-2,CASSLFGTGRAGELFF
TRBD1,NA,TRBV9,TRBJ2-2,CASSVTRGQVNTGELFF
NA,NA,TRBV6-1,TRBJ2-5,CASSFTAAETQYF
NA,once,TRBV5-1,TRBJ1-4,CASSLSGTNLVGEKLFF
NA,once,TRBV5-1,TRBJ2-2,CASSYVRPNTGELFF
TRBD1,NA,TRBV6-1,TRBJ1-4,CASTKTGGSNEKLFF
NA,once,TRBV9,TRBJ2-3,CASTPRATGADTQYF
TRBD2,NA,TRBV9,TRBJ2-1,CASSASGRANEQFF
NA,NA,TRBV30,TRBJ1-2,CAWTIAQAYGYTF
NA,NA,TRBV11-2,TRBJ2-5,CASSARVREETQYF
TRBD2,NA,TRBV6-1,TRBJ2-7,CASIKTSGGAYEQYF
TRBD2,NA,TRBV9,TRBJ2-3,CASRGDTDTQYF
NA,NA,TRBV5-5,TRBJ2-7,CASSAGDEQYF
NA,NA,TRBV14,TRBJ1-6,CASSRKGDNSPLHF